The clone carrying this T cell receptor (beta chain) came up once. The assay was immunoSEQ multiplex PCR, and TCRdb's table has in-frame clones only and misses some. The sample has roughly 2.2 million clones, about 92% seen once. This entry belongs to a study of shared clonotypes between healthy human individuals. For the study at large: In total, the donors were two women and three men aged 18 to 49.

Germline CDR1 is MDHEN and CDR2 is SYDVKM. With V trimmed by 6 bases and J by 8 bases, 5 bases remained unmatched. The CDR3 contains 13 residues. This sequence was found in a man younger than 35 in good health. Some clones in this sample may be carry-over from other donors' samples. The V call is TRBV28, the J call TRBJ1-5, with TRBD1 matching over 9 bases. Sequencing used naive CD4+ T cells from PBMCs. Subset meaning: CD45RA+ positively selected. CDR3 in DNA: TGTGCCAGCAGCAACAGGGGGCCGGAGCCCCAGCATTTT. Its translation is CASSNRGPEPQHF. The full variable domain, its missing parts supplied by reference TRBV28 and TRBJ1-5, is DVKVTQSSRYLVKRTGEKVFLECVQDMDHENMFWYRQDPGLGLRLIYFSYDVKMKEKGDIPEGYSVSREKKERFSLILESASTNQTSMYLCASSNRGPEPQHFGDGTRLSIL.